One TCR beta chain is described in this entry. Which antigen it targets is not known. The data derive from a study of monozygotic twins with inflammatory bowel disease (dated by TCRdb to between 2018 and 2021). For the wider study: The complete study included approximately 28 monozygotic twin pairs: 19 IBD-discordant Danish pairs and nine German pairs, of which four were IBD-concordant and five were IBD-discordant. Disease-associated traits were sought mainly through comparisons between IBD patients and their genetically identical healthy co-twins within discordant pairs. Each individual had, on average, about 151 000 unique TCRalpha sequences and 181 000 unique TCRbeta sequences available for analysis.

From cysteine to phenylalanine, the CDR3 is 15 amino acids long. DNA is not recorded here. From the germline V gene, CDR1 is SGHRS and CDR2 is YFSETQ. Broader findings and caveats from the paper: Repertoire similarity did not differ between concordant and discordant twins, which could be due to limited statistical power. The analysis was unable to tell different T cell subtypes apart. The results gave no support for a single strong signal or clonotype linked to IBD. A decrease in TCRbeta repertoire diversity, as measured by inverse Simpson index, was observed in IBD patients compared with their healthy co-twins. Fewer clonotypes were shared with other individuals by IBD patients than by healthy twins, most markedly in patients showing signs of disease activity. Because patients were on differing immunosuppressive treatments, the repertoires may have picked up extra background noise and inter-individual variability.

Libraries were constructed by 5' RACE. For each TCR library, 3,000 to 4,000 ng of total RNA was used. For each sample, cDNA was synthesized in eight separate reactions using SMARTScribe reverse transcriptase. During cDNA synthesis, unique molecular identifiers containing a 6-nucleotide sample barcode were introduced by template switching. TCRalpha and TCRbeta cDNA was amplified in two nested PCRs of around 15 and 9 cycles, and bead purification was carried out after each PCR. Before amplification, the cDNA was both treated with uracil DNA-glycosylase and purified with the QIAquick PCR purification kit. The second PCR was the step at which Illumina TruSeq-compatible adapters and sample-specific barcodes were added. Library quality and concentration were checked on TapeStation and Qubit, and libraries were pooled at about 5 ng each. Sequencing of the pooled libraries was done on an Illumina HiSeq2500 single-index Rapid Run using custom sequencing primers and 2 x 100 bp reads. The study's own analysis went as follows. MiGEC version 1.2.6 was used for UMI-based consensus assembly, which corrected PCR and sequencing errors. V(D)J alignment, clonotype assembly and CDR3 extraction were performed with MiXCR version 2.1.1. Normalisation of gene usage, clonotype sharing and MAIT/NKT TCR abundance was achieved by analysing the top 1000, 10 000 and 20 000 clonotypes per sample. After downsampling to 27 000 UMIs, diversity was calculated as the inverse Simpson index using the vegan R package. Statistical testing used paired Mann-Whitney U tests on the discordant twin pairs and applied Benjamini-Hochberg correction for multiple testing. One entry per CDR3 protein sequence results from the TCRdb reprocessing of the reads, with DNA left out. TCRdb's processing, not the authors', yielded these V and J calls. The sample's table lists a count of tens of thousands of distinct CDR3 sequences. The ten largest make up 5.3% of the sample.

From each donor, a roughly 2.5 ml peripheral blood sample was collected into PAXgene tubes and stored at -80 degrees C. Without T cell sorting, total RNA was isolated from whole blood using the PAXgene blood miRNA kit on an automated QIAcube. Peripheral blood from monozygotic twin pairs who were concordant or discordant for inflammatory bowel disease underwent deep TCRalpha and TCRbeta repertoire profiling using unique molecular barcoding. Smoking habits were recorded for all twin pairs, with individuals classified as current, former or never smokers. The source is a human donor with ulcerative colitis or Crohn's disease, or a healthy co-twin of an affected twin (not recorded which). The chain employs TRBV5-1 and TRBJ1-5; TCRdb's assignment of TRBD1 cannot be checked, as there is no DNA. The source material was blood. CDR3 loop: CASSLEGGNNQPQHF.